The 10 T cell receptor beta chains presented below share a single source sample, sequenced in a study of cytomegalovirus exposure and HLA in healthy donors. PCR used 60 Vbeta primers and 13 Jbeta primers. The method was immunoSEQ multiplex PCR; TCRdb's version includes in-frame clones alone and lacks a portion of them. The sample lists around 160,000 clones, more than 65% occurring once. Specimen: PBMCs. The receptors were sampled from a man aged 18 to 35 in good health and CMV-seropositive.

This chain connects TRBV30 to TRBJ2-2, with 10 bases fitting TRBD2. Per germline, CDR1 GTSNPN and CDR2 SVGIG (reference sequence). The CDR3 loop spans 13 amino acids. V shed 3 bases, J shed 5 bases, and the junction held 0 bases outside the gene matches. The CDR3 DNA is TGTGCCTGGAGGACTAGCGGGACCGGGGAGCTGTTTTTT. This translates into CAWRTSGTGELFF.

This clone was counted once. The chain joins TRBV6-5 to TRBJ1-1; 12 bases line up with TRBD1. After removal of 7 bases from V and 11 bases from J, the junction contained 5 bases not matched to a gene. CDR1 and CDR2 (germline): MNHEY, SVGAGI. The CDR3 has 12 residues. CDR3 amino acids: CASNPGQGAAFF. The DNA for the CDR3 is TGTGCCAGCAACCCGGGACAGGGGGCGGCTTTCTTT.

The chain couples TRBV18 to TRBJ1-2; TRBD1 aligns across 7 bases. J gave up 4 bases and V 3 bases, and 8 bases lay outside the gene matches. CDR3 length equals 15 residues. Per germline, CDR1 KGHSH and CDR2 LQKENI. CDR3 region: CASSPRDRDFYGYTF. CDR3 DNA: TGTGCCAGCTCACCCCGAGACAGGGACTTCTATGGCTACACCTTC.

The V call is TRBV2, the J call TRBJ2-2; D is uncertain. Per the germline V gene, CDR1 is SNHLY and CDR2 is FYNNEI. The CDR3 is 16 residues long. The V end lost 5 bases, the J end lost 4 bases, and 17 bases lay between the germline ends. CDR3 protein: CASSKESARGTGELFF. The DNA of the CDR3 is TGTGCCAGCAGTAAGGAGTCAGCAAGAGGCACCGGGGAGCTGTTTTTT.

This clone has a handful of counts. Written as DNA, the CDR3 is TGTGCCAGCAGTGAACGGACAGGGGGGTATGGCTACACCTTC. It codes for CASSERTGGYGYTF. The chain couples TRBV6-1 to TRBJ1-2; 10 bases align to TRBD1. Looked up from germline, CDR1 is MNHNS and CDR2 is SASEGT. V trimming: 2 bases; J trimming: 5 bases; junction bases outside the gene matches: 2. This CDR3 has 14 residues.

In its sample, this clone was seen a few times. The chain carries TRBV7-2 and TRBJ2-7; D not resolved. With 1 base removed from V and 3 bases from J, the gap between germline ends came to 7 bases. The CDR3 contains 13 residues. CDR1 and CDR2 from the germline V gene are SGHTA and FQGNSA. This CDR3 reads CASSLGPYYEQYV. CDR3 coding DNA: TGTGCCAGCAGCTTAGGACCCTACTACGAGCAGTACGTC.

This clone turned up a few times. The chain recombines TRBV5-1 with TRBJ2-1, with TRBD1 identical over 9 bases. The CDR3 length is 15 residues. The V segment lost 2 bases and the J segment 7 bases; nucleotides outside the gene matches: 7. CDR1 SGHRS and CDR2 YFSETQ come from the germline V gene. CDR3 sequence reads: CASSFYGTGSNEQFF. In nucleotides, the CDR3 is TGCGCCAGCAGCTTTTATGGGACAGGGTCAAATGAGCAGTTCTTC. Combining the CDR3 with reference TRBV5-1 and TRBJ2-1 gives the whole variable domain KAGVTQTPRYLIKTRGQQVTLSCSPISGHRSVSWYQQTPGQGLQFLFEYFSETQRNKGNFPGRFSGRQFSNSRSEMNVSTLELGDSALYLCASSFYGTGSNEQFFGPGTRLTVL.

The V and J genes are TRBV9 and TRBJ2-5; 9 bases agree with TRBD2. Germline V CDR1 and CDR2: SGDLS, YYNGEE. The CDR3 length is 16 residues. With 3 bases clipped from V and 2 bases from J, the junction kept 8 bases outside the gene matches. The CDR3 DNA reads TGTGCCAGCAGCGAGGCTGGCGGGAGGGCGCAAGAGACCCAGTACTTC. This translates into CASSEAGGRAQETQYF.

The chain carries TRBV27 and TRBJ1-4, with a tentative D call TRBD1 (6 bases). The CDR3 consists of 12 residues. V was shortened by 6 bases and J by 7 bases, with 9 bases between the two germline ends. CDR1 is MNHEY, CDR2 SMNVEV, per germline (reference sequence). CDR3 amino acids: CASSEQGEKLFF. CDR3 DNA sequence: TGTGCCAGCAGCGAACAGGGTGAAAAACTGTTTTTT.

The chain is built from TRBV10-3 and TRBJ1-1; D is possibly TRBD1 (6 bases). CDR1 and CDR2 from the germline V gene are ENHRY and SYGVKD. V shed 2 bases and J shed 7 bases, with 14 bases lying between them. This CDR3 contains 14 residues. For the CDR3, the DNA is TGTGCCATCAGTGAGGTGGGGGCAGGGGATGAAGCTTTCTTT. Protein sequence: CAISEVGAGDEAFF.